This entry concerns a single TCR beta chain. These data come from a study of blood T cell repertoires in COVID-19. The length of the CDR3 is 15 residues. CDR1 MDHEN and CDR2 SYDVKM come from the germline V gene. Trimming pared 6 bases from V and 5 bases from J, leaving 17 bases between. Those designated as exposed participants met a COVID-19 case within 2 weeks before study entry. Under the authors' procedure: Reference gene primer amplification yielded estimated nucleated cell counts. The protocol was immunoSEQ multiplex PCR, while the TCRdb copy is restricted to in-frame clones and leaves out a portion. D and trimming come from the DNA, and the V and J calls and clone size come from that table. The data show 280,000 or so clones, 85% to 90% seen once.

V usage is TRBV28 and J usage is TRBJ2-1, with D possibly TRBD1 on 6 matching bases. The receptor's source is a woman aged 50 to 60 who had been exposed to COVID-19. Sequenced sample: PBMCs or T cells enriched from blood (not recorded which). CDR3 protein: CASSDDRWANNEQFF. CDR3 DNA: TGTGCCAGCAGCGATGACAGGTGGGCCAACAATGAGCAGTTCTTC.